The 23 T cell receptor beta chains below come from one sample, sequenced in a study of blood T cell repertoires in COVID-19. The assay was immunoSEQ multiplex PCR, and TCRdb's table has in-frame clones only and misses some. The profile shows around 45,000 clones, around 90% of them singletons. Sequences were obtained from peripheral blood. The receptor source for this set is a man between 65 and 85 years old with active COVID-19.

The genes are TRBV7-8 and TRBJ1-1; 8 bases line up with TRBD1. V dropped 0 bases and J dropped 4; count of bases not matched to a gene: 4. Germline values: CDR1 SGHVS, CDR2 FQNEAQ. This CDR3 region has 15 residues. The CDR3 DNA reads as TGTGCCAGCAGCTTAGCGCAGGGGGCAGGCACTGAAGCTTTCTTT. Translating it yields CASSLAQGAGTEAFF.

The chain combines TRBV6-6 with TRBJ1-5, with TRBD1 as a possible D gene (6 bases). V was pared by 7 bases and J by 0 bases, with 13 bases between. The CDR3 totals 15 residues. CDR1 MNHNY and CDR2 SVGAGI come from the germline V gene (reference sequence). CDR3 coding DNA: TGTGCCAGCACCAAGGGACACAATAGCAATCAGCCCCAGCATTTT. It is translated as CASTKGHNSNQPQHF.

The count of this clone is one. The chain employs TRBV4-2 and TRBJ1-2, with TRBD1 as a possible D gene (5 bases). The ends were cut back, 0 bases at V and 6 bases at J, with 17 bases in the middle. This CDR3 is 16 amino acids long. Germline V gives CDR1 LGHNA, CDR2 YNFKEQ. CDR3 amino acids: CASSQDKRDSVNGYTF. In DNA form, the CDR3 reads TGTGCCAGCAGCCAAGATAAAAGAGACAGTGTAAATGGCTACACCTTC.

The CDR3 bases are TGCGCCAGCAGTGAGTCGGCAGGTTCGCATGAGCAGTTCTTC. This sequence encodes CASSESAGSHEQFF. J is TRBJ2-1 and V is TRBV10-1; no clear D gene. Trimming pared 0 bases from V and 8 bases from J, leaving 11 bases between. The CDR3 is made up of 14 amino acids. Germline V CDR1 and CDR2: WNHNN, SYGVQD (reference sequence).

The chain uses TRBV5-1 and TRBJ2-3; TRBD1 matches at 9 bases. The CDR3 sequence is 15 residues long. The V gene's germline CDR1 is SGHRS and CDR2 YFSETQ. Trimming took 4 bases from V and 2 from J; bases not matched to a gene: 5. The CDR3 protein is CASSAGTGNTDTQYF. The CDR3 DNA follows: TGCGCCAGCAGCGCCGGGACAGGGAACACAGATACGCAGTATTTT.

Here the CDR3 reads CASSRRQGVTGELFF. The CDR3 DNA reads TGTGCCAGTAGTAGGAGACAGGGGGTCACCGGGGAGCTGTTTTTT. The chain joins TRBV19 to TRBJ2-2, with TRBD1 identical over 9 bases. The CDR3 spans 15 residues. CDR1 is LNHDA, CDR2 SQIVND, per germline (reference sequence). V was clipped by 4 bases and J by 4 bases; unmatched bases: 4.

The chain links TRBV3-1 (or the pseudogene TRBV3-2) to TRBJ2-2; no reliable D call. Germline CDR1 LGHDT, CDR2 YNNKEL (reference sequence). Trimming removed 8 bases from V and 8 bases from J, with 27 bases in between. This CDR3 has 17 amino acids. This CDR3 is CASPHYGSTKKVGELFF. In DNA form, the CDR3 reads TGTGCCAGCCCCCACTACGGGTCTACCAAGAAAGTAGGGGAGCTGTTTTTT.

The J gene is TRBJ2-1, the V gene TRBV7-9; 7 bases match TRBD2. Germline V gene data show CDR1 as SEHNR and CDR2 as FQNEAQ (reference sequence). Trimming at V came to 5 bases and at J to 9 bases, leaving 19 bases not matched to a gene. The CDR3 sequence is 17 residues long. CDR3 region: CASSLSVMLTSPAEQFF. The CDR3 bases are TGTGCCAGCAGCCTATCGGTGATGTTGACTAGCCCGGCTGAGCAGTTCTTC. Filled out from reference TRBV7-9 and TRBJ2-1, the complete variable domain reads DTGVSQNPRHKITKRGQNVTFRCDPISEHNRLYWYRQTLGQGPEFLTYFQNEAQLEKSRLLSDRFSAERPKGSFSTLEIQRTEQGDSAMYLCASSLSVMLTSPAEQFFGPGTRLTVL.

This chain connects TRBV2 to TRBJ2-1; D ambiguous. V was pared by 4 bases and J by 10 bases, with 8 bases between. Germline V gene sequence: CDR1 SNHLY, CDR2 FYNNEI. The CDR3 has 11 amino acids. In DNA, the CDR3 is TGTGCCAGCAGTGGCTTTCTAGAGCAGTTCTTC. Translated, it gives CASSGFLEQFF.

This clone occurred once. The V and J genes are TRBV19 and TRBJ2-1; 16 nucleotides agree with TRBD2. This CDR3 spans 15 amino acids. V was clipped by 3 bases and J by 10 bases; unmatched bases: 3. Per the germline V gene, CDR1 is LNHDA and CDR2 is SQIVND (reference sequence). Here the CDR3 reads CASSMGLAGGLEQFF. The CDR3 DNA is TGTGCCAGTAGTATGGGACTAGCGGGGGGGCTCGAGCAGTTCTTC.

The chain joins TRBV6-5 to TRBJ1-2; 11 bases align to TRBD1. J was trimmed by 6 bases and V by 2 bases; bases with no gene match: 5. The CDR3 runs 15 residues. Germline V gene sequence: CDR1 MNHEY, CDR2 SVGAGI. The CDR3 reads CASSYRRTGGNGYTF. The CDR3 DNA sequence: TGTGCCAGCAGTTACCGGAGGACAGGGGGCAATGGCTACACCTTC.

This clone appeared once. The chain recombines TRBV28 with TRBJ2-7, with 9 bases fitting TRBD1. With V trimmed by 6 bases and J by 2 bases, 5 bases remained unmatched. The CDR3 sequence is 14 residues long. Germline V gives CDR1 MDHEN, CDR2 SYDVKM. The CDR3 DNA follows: TGTGCCAGCAGACTGGACAGGGGCACCTACGAGCAGTACTTC. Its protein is CASRLDRGTYEQYF.

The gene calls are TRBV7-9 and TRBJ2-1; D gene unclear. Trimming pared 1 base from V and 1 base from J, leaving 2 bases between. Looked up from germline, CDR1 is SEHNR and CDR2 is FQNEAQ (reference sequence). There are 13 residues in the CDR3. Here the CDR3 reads CASSLVSYNEQFF. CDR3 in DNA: TGTGCCAGCAGCTTAGTATCCTACAATGAGCAGTTCTTC.

The CDR3 sequence: CASSQGYGLHNEKLFF. CDR3 DNA: TGTGCCAGCAGCCAAGGGTATGGCCTTCATAATGAAAAACTGTTTTTT. The chain has TRBV3-1 (or the pseudogene TRBV3-2) and TRBJ1-4; D gene ambiguous. CDR3 length: 16 residues. V dropped 1 base and J dropped 4 bases, with 13 bases sitting between them. Germline CDR1 is LGHDT and CDR2 is YNNKEL (reference sequence).

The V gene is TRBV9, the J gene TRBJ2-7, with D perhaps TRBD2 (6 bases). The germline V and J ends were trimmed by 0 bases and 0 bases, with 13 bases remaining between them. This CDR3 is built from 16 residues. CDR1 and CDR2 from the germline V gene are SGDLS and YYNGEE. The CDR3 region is CASSVVAGKPSYEQYF. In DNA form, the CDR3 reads TGTGCCAGCAGCGTAGTGGCGGGGAAACCCTCCTACGAGCAGTACTTC.

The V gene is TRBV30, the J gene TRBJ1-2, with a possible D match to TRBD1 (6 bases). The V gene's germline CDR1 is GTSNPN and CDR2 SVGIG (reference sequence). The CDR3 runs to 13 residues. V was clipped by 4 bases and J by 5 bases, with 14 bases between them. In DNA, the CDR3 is TGTGCCTGGATTCGGGAAGGGGGATATGGCTACACCTTC. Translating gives CAWIREGGYGYTF.

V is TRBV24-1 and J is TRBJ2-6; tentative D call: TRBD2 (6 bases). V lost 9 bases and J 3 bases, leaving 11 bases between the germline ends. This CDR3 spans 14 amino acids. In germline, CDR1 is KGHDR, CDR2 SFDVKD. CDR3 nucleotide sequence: TGTGCCACCGCGGGGTCCAGTGGGGCCAACGTCCTGACTTTC. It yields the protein CATAGSSGANVLTF.

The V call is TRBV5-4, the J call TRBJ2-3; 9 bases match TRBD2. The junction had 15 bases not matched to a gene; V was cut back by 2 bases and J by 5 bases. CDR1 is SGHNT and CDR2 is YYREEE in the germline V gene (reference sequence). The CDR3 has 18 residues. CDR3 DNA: TGTGCCAGCAGCTTATTGGGTTACGCTAGCGGGGCTGTAGATACGCAGTATTTT. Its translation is CASSLLGYASGAVDTQYF.

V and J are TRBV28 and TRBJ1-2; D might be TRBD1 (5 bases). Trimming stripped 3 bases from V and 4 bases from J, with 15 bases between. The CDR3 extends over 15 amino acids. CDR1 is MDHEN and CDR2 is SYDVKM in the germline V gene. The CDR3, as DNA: TGTGCCAGCAGTTTGGGGGGTGGGGGTGCCTATGGCTACACCTTC. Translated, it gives CASSLGGGGAYGYTF.

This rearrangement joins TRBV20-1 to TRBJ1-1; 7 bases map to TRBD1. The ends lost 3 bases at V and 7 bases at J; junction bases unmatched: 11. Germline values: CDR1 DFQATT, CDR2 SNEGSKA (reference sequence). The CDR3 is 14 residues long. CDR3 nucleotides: TGCAGTGCTAGTGACCACAGGGGTGCGGGTGAAGCTTTCTTT. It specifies CSASDHRGAGEAFF.

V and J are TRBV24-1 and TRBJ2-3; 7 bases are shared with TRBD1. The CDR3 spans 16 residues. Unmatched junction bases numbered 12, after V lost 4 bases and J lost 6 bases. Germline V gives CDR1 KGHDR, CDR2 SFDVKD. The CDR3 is CATSEAGTDPPDTQYF. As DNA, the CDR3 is TGTGCCACCAGTGAAGCCGGGACAGATCCCCCCGATACGCAGTATTTT.

The CDR3 sequence is CASSRAGGKGDGYTF. CDR3 sequence (DNA): TGTGCCAGCAGCCGTGCAGGGGGCAAAGGAGATGGCTACACCTTC. The rearrangement joins TRBV5-5 to TRBJ1-2, with 8 bases matching TRBD1. V lost 4 bases, J lost 6 bases, and 11 bases stayed unmatched. Germline V CDR1 and CDR2: SGHKS, YYEKEE (reference sequence). CDR3 length: 15 amino acids.

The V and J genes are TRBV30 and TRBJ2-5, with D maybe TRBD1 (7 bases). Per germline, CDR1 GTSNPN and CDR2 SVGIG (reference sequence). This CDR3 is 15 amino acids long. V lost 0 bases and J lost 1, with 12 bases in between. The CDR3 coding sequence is TGTGCCTGGAGTGTACTTCAGGGGGGCCAAGAGACCCAGTACTTC. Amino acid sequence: CAWSVLQGGQETQYF.